The present TCR beta chain was sequenced within a study of CD8 T cells in Susac syndrome. RNA, at about 0.5 to 1 ug, was reverse transcribed with random hexamers. TCRdb analysed the immunoSEQ multiplex PCR reads with MiXCR anew, one entry per CDR3 protein. The sample contains 400,000 to 550,000 distinct CDR3 sequences, around 85% of which appear only once. Per germline, CDR1 MDHEN and CDR2 SYDVKM. Trimming took off 3 bases at V and 3 bases at J, with 8 bases between the two ends. The CDR3 loop spans 13 amino acids. This clonotype appeared a few times. The sequence came from a human donor with multiple sclerosis. This chain joins TRBV28 and TRBJ1-2; perhaps TRBD1 as D (5 bases). Input material: CD8+ T cells from PBMCs. The CDR3 sequence: CASSLTDDYGYTF. The CDR3 region has the DNA TGTGCCAGCAGTTTGACAGATGACTATGGCTACACCTTC.